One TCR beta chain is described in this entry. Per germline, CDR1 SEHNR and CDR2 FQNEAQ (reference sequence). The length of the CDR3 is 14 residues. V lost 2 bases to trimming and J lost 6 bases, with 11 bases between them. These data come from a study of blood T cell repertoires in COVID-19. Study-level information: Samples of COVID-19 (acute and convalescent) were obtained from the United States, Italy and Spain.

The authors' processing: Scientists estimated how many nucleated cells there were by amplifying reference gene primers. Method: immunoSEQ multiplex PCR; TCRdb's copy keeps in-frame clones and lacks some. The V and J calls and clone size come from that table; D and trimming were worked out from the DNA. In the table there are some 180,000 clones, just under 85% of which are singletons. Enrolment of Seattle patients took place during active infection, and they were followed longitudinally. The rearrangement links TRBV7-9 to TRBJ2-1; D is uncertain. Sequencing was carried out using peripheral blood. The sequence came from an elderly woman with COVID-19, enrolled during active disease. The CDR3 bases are TGTGCCAGCAGCTTAAGCATCAACCTCAATGAGCAGTTCTTC. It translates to CASSLSINLNEQFF.